The source of this TCR beta chain is a study of CD8 T cells in ankylosing spondylitis. TCRdb processed the 5' RACE reads anew with MiXCR; each CDR3 protein has one entry. The data contain 150,000 to 200,000 distinct CDR3 sequences, around a sixth of them singletons. The germline V gene has CDR1 MNHEY and CDR2 SVGEGT. V was shortened by 5 bases and J by 3 bases, with 5 bases between the two germline ends. This CDR3 contains 11 residues. Points from the study as a whole: Past studies reported some motif variants in reactive arthritis synovial fluid and blood.

This clonotype showed up many times. No antigen is known for it. The material sequenced was blood, either unsorted or a sorted T cell fraction (not recorded which). This chain links TRBV6-2 or TRBV6-3 with TRBJ2-7, with D unresolved. The TCR sequence derives from a male donor aged 5-29 years with ankylosing spondylitis or in good health (not recorded which). CDR3 protein: CASSHNYEQYF. The CDR3 DNA sequence: TGTGCCAGCAGTCACAACTACGAGCAGTACTTC.